This TCR beta chain originates from a study of PD-1 blockade in classical Hodgkin lymphoma. Every one of the patients relapsed after autologous stem cell transplantation (brentuximab vedotin exposure was variable). On this clone itself: Antigen specificity is unknown.

TCRdb keeps only in-frame clones here, not all; method: immunoSEQ multiplex PCR. The sample lists approximately 150,000 clones, approximately 80% occurring once. Regarding the study as a whole: Diversity in CD4+ TCRs, unlike that measured in CD8+ TCRs, had risen significantly by C4D1. The diversity seen at baseline in complete responders resembled that of newly diagnosed patients.

The ends were cut back, 0 bases at V and 0 bases at J, with 13 bases in the middle. This CDR3 is 18 amino acids long. CDR1 is SGDLS, CDR2 YYNGEE, per germline. The genes are TRBV9 and TRBJ2-6; the D gene is possibly TRBD1 (6 bases). The source of this sequence is a human donor with classical Hodgkin lymphoma. The material sequenced was peripheral blood mononuclear cells (PBMCs), taken before the second cycle of nivolumab. The CDR3 is CASSVVDRISSGANVLTF. CDR3 nucleotide sequence: TGTGCCAGCAGCGTAGTAGACAGGATTAGCTCTGGGGCCAACGTCCTGACTTTC.